The clone carrying this T cell receptor (beta chain) was found a few times. Its antigen is unidentified. Alongside a J-beta primer mix, a sample-barcoded 5' primer served in a second PCR lasting roughly 7 to 12 cycles. Via MiXCR, TCRdb re-called the 5' RACE reads, giving one row per CDR3 protein. The sample lists over 600,000 distinct CDR3 sequences, about 46% occurring once. V dropped 7 bases and J dropped 15 bases, with 16 bases sitting between them. Germline assignment: CDR1 MDHEN and CDR2 SYDVKM. The CDR3 consists of 11 residues. This sample stems from a study of blood T cells in healthy people across ages. Whole-study findings and limits: Long-lived donors exceeded aged donors in naive CD4+ cells and diversity. Roughly linear age-related decline in beta diversity appeared, significant by age about 40.

The gene calls are TRBV28 and TRBJ2-1, with D possibly TRBD2 on 5 matching bases. This clonotype originated in a man older than 75 in good health. Sequenced material: blood. The CDR3 loop reads CASTQDYYTFF. The CDR3 nucleotides read TGTGCCAGCACCCAAGACTACTACACGTTCTTC.